There are a few counts of the clone carrying this T cell receptor (beta chain). Its antigen is still unknown. Unique molecular identifiers had been added to the TCR beta cDNA libraries. MiXCR, run by TCRdb on the PCR reads, gives a single entry per CDR3 protein. The sample holds roughly 800,000 distinct CDR3 sequences, 30% seen once. These data belong to a study of post-analysis software for immune sequencing data. As for the study in general: Some patients lacked subtype; others had relapsing-remitting, secondary progressive or progressive-relapsing disease.

The CDR3 covers 16 residues. Germline V lookup: CDR1 MDHEN, CDR2 SYDVKM. The junction had 8 bases not matched to a gene; V was cut back by 6 bases and J by 0 bases. General observations from the study: Significantly decreased normalized Chao1 diversity was recorded for multiple sclerosis patients relative to controls. Patients used about five TRBV segments, including TRBV5-6, TRBV5-1 and TRBV20-1, more often than controls.

Material for sequencing was blood. The receptor comes from a girl between 10 and 17 years old with multiple sclerosis. The chain combines TRBV28 with TRBJ2-4, with 7 positions matching TRBD2. This chain's CDR3 is CASSSGGSIAKNIQYF. The CDR3 coding sequence is TGTGCCAGCAGCTCGGGCGGGAGTATAGCCAAAAACATTCAGTACTTC.